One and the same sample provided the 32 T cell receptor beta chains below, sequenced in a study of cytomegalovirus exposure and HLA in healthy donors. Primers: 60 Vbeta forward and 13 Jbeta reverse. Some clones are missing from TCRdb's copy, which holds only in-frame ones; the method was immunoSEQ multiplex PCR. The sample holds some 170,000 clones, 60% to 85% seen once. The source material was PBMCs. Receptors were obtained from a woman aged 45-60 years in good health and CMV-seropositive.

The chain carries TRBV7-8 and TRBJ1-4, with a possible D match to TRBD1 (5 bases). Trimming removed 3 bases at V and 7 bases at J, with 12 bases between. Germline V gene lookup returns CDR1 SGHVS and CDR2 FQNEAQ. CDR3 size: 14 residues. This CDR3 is CASSFGQGGEKLFF. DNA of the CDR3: TGTGCCAGCAGCTTCGGCCAGGGCGGTGAAAAACTGTTTTTT.

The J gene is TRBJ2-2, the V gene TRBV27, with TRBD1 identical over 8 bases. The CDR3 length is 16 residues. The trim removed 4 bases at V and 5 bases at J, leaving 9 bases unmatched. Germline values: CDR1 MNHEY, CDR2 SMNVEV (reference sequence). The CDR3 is CASSSHRGKGTGELFF. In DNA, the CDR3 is TGTGCCAGCAGTTCCCACAGGGGGAAAGGAACCGGGGAGCTGTTTTTT.

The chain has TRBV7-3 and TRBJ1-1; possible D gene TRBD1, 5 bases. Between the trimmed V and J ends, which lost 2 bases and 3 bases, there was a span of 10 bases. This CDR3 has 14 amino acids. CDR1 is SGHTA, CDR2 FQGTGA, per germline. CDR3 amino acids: CASSLYQGYTEAFF. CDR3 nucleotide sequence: TGTGCCAGCAGCTTATATCAGGGATACACTGAAGCTTTCTTT.

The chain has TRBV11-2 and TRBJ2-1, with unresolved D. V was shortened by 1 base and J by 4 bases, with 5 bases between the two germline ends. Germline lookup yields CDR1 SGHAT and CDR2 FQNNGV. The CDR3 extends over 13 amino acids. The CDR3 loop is CASSLGAYNEQFF. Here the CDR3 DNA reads TGTGCCAGCAGCTTAGGGGCGTACAATGAGCAGTTCTTC.

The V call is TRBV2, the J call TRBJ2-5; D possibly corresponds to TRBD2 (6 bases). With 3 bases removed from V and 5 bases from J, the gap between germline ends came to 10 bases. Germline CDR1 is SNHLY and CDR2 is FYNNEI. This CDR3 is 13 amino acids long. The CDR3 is CASSEEGWETQYF. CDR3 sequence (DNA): TGTGCCAGCAGTGAGGAGGGCTGGGAGACCCAGTACTTC.

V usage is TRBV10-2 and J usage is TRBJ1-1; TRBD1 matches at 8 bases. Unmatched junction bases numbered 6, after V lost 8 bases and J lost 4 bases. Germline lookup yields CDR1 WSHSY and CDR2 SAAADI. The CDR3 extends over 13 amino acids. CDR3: CASQGAQITEAFF. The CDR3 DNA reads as TGCGCCAGCCAGGGGGCGCAGATCACTGAAGCTTTCTTT.

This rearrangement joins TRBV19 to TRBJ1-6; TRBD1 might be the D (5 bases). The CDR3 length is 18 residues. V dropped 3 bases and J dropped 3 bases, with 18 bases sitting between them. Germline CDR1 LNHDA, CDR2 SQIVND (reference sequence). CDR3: CASSMALGGRYYNSPLHF. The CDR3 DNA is TGTGCCAGTAGTATGGCACTGGGGGGAAGGTACTATAATTCACCCCTCCACTTT. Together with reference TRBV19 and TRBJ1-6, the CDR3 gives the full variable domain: DGGITQSPKYLFRKEGQNVTLSCEQNLNHDAMYWYRQDPGQGLRLIYYSQIVNDFQKGDIAEGYSVSREKKESFPLTVTSAQKNPTAFYLCASSMALGGRYYNSPLHFGNGTRLTVT.

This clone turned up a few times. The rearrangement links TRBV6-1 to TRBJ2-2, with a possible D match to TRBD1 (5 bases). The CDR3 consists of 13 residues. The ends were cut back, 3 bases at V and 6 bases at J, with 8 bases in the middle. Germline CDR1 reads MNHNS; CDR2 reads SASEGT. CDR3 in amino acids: CASSDQGSGELFF. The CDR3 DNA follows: TGTGCCAGCAGTGACCAGGGTTCCGGGGAGCTGTTTTTT.

The CDR3 bases are TGCGCCAGCAGCCAAGTGGGACAGGGCTACGAGCAGTACTTC. It encodes CASSQVGQGYEQYF. The chain carries TRBV4-1 and TRBJ2-5, with 9 positions matching TRBD1. The J call may be faulty, since TRBJ2-7 better matches the DNA end. The CDR3 runs 14 residues. CDR1 and CDR2 (germline): MGHRA, YSYEKL.

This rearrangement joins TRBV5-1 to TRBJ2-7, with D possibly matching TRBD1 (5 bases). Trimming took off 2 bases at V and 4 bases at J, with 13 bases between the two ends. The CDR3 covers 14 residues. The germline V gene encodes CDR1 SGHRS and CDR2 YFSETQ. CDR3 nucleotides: TGCGCCAGCAGCTTAGGCCAGGGTCGGTACGAGCAGTACTTC. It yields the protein CASSLGQGRYEQYF.

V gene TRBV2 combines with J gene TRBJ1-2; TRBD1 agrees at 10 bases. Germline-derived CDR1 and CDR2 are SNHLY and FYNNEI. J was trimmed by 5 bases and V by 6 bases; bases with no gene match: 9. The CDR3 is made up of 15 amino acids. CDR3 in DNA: TGTGCCAGCAGGCCCGGACAGGGGGGGTTGTATGGCTACACCTTC. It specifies CASRPGQGGLYGYTF.

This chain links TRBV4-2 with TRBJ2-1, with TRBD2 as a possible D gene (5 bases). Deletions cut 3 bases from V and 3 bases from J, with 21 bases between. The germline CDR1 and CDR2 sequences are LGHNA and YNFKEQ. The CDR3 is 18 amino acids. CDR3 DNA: TGTGCCAGCAGCCAGATTCCCTCCACCCCGGGAAACTACAATGAGCAGTTCTTC. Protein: CASSQIPSTPGNYNEQFF.

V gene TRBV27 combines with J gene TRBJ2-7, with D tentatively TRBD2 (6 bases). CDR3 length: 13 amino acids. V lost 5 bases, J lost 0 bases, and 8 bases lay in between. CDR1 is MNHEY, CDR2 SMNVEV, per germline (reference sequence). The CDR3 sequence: CASSPGSSYEQYF. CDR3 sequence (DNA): TGTGCCAGCAGTCCCGGGAGCTCCTACGAGCAGTACTTC.

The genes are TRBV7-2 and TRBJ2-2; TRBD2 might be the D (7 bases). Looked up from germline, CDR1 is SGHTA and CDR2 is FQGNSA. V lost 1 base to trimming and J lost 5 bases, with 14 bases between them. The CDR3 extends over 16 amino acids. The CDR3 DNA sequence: TGTGCCAGCAGCTTAGTTGGGGGGGCGAGGACCGGGGAGCTGTTTTTT. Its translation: CASSLVGGARTGELFF.

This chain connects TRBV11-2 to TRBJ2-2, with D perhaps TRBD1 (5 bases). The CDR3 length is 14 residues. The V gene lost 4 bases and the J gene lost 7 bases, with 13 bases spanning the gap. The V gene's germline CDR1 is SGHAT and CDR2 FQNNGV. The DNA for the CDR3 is TGTGCCAGCAGCTACATCAGGGCTGGCGGGGAGCTGTTTTTT. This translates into CASSYIRAGGELFF.

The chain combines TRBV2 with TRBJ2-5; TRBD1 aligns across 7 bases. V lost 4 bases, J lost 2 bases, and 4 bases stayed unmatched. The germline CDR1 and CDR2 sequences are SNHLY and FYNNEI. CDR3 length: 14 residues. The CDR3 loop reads CASSGLQGQETQYF. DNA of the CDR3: TGTGCCAGCAGTGGATTACAGGGGCAAGAGACCCAGTACTTC.

In DNA, the CDR3 is TGTGCCAGCAGTGATTACCGACTAGCGGGAAATGAAGAGACCCAGTACTTC. This sequence encodes CASSDYRLAGNEETQYF. This chain connects TRBV25-1 to TRBJ2-5; 11 bases are shared with TRBD2. The CDR3 spans 17 residues. The V and J ends lost 3 bases and 3 bases, in that order; junction bases with no gene match: 9. Germline CDR1 is MGHDK and CDR2 is SYGVNS. The full variable domain, with the rest looked up from reference TRBV25-1 and TRBJ2-5, is EADIYQTPRYLVIGTGKKITLECSQTMGHDKMYWYQQDPGMELHLIHYSYGVNSTEKGDLSSESTVSRIRTEHFPLTLESARPSHTSQYLCASSDYRLAGNEETQYFGPGTRLLVL.

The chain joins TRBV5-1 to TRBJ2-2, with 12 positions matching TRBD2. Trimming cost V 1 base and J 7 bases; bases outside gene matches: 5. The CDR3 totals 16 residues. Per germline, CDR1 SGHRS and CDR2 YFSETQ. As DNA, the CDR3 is TGCGCCAGCAGCTTGAGCGGGACTAGCGGGTTCGGGGAGCTGTTTTTT. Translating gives CASSLSGTSGFGELFF. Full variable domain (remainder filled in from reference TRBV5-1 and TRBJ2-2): KAGVTQTPRYLIKTRGQQVTLSCSPISGHRSVSWYQQTPGQGLQFLFEYFSETQRNKGNFPGRFSGRQFSNSRSEMNVSTLELGDSALYLCASSLSGTSGFGELFFGEGSRLTVL.

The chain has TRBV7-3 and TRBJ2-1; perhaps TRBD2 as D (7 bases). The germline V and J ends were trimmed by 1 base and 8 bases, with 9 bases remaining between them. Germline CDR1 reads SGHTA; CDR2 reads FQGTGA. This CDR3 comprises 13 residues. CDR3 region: CASSLSGGYEQFF. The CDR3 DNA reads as TGTGCCAGCAGCTTAAGCGGGGGCTATGAGCAGTTCTTC.

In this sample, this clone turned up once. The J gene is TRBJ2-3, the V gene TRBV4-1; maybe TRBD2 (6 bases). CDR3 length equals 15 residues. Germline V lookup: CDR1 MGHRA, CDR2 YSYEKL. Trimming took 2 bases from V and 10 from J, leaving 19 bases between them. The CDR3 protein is CASSQNDGWGGAQYF. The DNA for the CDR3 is TGCGCCAGCAGCCAAAATGACGGGTGGGGAGGCGCGCAGTATTTT.

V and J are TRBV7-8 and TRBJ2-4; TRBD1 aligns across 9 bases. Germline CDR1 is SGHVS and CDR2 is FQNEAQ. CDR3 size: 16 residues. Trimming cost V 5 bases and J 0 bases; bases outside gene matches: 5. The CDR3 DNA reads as TGTGCCAGCAGCCCCGGGACAGGGTCAGCCAAAAACATTCAGTACTTC. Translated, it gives CASSPGTGSAKNIQYF. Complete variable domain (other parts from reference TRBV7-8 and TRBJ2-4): GAGVSQSPRYKVAKRGQDVALRCDPISGHVSLFWYQQALGQGPEFLTYFQNEAQLDKSGLPSDRFFAERPEGSVSTLKIQRTQQEDSAVYLCASSPGTGSAKNIQYFGAGTRLSVL.

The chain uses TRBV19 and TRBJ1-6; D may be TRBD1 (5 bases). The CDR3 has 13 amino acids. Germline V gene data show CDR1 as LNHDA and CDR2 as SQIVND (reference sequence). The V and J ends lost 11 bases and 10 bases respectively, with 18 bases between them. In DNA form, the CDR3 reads TGTGCCTCGGGGGACGGGCCCGGATCACCCCTCCACTTT. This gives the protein CASGDGPGSPLHF. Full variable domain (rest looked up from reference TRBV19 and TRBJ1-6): DGGITQSPKYLFRKEGQNVTLSCEQNLNHDAMYWYRQDPGQGLRLIYYSQIVNDFQKGDIAEGYSVSREKKESFPLTVTSAQKNPTAFYLCASGDGPGSPLHFGNGTRLTVT.

CDR3 coding DNA: TGTGCCAGCAGCCCCATTACAGGCACAGATACGCAGTATTTT. Its protein is CASSPITGTDTQYF. The chain carries TRBV7-9 and TRBJ2-3, with D unclear. Germline loops: CDR1 SEHNR, CDR2 FQNEAQ (reference sequence). Trimming took off 5 bases at V and 1 base at J, with 10 bases between the two ends. The CDR3 runs to 14 residues.

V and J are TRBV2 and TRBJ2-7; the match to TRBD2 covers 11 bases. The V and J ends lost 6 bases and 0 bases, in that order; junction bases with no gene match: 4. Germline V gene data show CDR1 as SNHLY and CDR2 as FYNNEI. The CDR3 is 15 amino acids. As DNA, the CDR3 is TGTGCCAGCAGGGTTAGCGGGGGGGCCTCCTACGAGCAGTACTTC. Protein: CASRVSGGASYEQYF.

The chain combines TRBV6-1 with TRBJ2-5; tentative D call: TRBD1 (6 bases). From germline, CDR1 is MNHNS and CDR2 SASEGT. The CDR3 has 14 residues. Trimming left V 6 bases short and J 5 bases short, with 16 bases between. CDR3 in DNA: TGTGCCAGCAGAGGGGGTGGGCTCGGGGAGACCCAGTACTTC. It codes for CASRGGGLGETQYF.

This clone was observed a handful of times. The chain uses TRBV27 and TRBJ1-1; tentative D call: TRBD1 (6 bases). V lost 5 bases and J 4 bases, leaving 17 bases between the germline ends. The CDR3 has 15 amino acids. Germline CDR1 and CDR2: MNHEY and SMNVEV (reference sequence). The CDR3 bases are TGTGCCAGCAGTCGCCGACGGGGGGCCGGCACTGAAGCTTTCTTT. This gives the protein CASSRRRGAGTEAFF.

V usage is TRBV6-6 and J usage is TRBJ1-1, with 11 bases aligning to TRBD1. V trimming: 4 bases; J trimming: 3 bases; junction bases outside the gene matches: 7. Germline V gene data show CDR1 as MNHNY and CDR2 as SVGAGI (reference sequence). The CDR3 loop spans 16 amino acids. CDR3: CASSWGPGQGDTEAFF. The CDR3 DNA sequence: TGTGCCAGCAGTTGGGGGCCGGGACAGGGGGACACTGAAGCTTTCTTT.

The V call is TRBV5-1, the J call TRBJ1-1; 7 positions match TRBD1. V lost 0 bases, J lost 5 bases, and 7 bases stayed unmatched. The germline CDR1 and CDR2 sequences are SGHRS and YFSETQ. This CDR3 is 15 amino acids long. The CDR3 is CASSLAGRGSTEAFF. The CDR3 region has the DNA TGCGCCAGCAGCTTGGCCGGCAGGGGGAGTACTGAAGCTTTCTTT.

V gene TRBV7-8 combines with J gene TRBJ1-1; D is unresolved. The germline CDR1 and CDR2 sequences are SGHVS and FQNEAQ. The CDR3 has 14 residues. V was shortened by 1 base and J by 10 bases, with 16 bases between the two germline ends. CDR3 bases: TGTGCCAGCAGCTTAGGCGGCCAGCAAAACGGAGCTTTCTTT. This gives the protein CASSLGGQQNGAFF.

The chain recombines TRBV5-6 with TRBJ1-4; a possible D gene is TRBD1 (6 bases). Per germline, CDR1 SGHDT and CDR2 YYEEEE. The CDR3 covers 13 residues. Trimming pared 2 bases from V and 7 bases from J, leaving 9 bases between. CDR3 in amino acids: CASSFRQVEKLFF. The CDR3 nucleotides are TGTGCCAGCAGCTTCCGACAGGTTGAAAAACTGTTTTTT. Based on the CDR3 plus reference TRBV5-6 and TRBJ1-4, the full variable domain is DAGVTQSPTHLIKTRGQQVTLRCSPKSGHDTVSWYQQALGQGPQFIFQYYEEEERQRGNFPDRFSGHQFPNYSSELNVNALLLGDSALYLCASSFRQVEKLFFGSGTQLSVL.

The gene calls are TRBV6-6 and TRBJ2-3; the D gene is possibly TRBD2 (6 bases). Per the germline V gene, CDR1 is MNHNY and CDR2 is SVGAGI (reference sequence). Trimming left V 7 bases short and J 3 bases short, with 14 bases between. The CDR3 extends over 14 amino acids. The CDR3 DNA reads TGTGCCAGCAATGAGAGAGGGAGGACAGATACGCAGTATTTT. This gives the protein CASNERGRTDTQYF.

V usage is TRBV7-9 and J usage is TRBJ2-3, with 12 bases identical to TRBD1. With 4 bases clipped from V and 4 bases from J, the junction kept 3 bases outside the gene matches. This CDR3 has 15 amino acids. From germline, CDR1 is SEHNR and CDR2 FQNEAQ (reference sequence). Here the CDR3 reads CASSSGQGAADTQYF. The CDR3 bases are TGTGCCAGCAGCTCGGGACAGGGGGCAGCAGATACGCAGTATTTT.